One T cell receptor beta chain is described in this entry. Its specific antigen is unknown. Nothing much larger sits one base from this clone, and base qualities are not available. CDR1 and CDR2 (SNHLY, FYNNEI) derive from the germline V gene. The CDR3 spans 15 residues, from the cysteine through the phenylalanine. Only the CDR3 part of the read is kept: 45 bases, read in frame from the first base. V sheds 3 bases and J sheds 6 bases, leaving 14 bases between their ends. TCRbeta CDR3 regions were amplified from genomic DNA using the immunoSEQ Assay, a bias-controlled multiplex PCR. In the authors' own workflow: Nucleated cell counts per sample were estimated from amplification of reference gene primers within the assay. To quantify the absolute abundance of each unique TCRbeta CDR3 rearrangement, sequence reads were collapsed and filtered. For each sample, productive Simpson clonality was calculated by taking the square root of Simpson's diversity index across productive rearrangements. TCRdb carries this immuneACCESS record with in-frame sequences only. Its versions omit some clonotypes, under half of them owing to an unresolved V gene in the studies checked, with the rest unexplained. The V and J calls and clone size come from that table; D and trimming were worked out from the DNA. For this sample there are 95,000 to 150,000 clones; roughly 87% appear just once. The ten largest clonotypes hold roughly a tenth of the sample.

This entry comes from a study of blood T cell repertoires in COVID-19 (dated by TCRdb to 2019 to 2021). With regard to the full study: Collaborator samples came from the United States, Italy and Spain and covered acute and convalescent phases of COVID-19. The material from the prospective study consisted of cDNA or gDNA derived from T cells, B-cell-depleted T cells, or PBMCs. The samples were drawn from the first 160 participants of the ongoing ImmuneRACE study and from 1,254 subjects provided by 6 global collaborators. The sample metadata nearly always contained a de-identified subject ID, COVID-19 status, age in years and sex. Deeply sampled blood TCRbeta repertoires from subjects exposed to, actively infected with, or recovered from COVID-19 were included in the dataset. The repertoires were made available in a free public database intended to serve as a resource for research on the immune response to SARS-CoV-2. Where available, HLA class I and class II types were obtained from metadata supplied by the sample provider rather than from assay-based typing. Broad study findings and their caveats: How much clinical and demographic metadata was included differed by source and by participant, and the metadata was provided uncurated.

The collaborating institutions used their own protocols to collect whole blood in K2EDTA tubes. For TCRbeta analysis, collaborators shipped samples in one of three forms: frozen whole blood, isolated PBMCs, or DNA extracted from either of those sample types. This TCR derives from an elderly man with acute or convalescent COVID-19. Sequenced sample: peripheral blood. The chain is assembled from TRBV2 and TRBJ2-2; the D gene assignment is ambiguous. The CDR3 amino acid sequence is: CASSDGQVVAGELFF. The bases read TGTGCCAGCAGTGATGGTCAGGTAGTGGCCGGGGAGCTGTTTTTT. This CDR3, with the reference TRBV2 and TRBJ2-2 proteins standing in past its ends, gives the full variable domain EPEVTQTPSHQVTQMGQEVILRCVPISNHLYFYWYRQILGQKVEFLVSFYNNEISEKSEIFDDQFSVERPDGSNFTLKIRSTKLEDSAMYFCASSDGQVVAGELFFGEGSRLTVL.